This T cell receptor beta chain was sequenced in a study of blood T cell repertoires in COVID-19. The method was immunoSEQ multiplex PCR; TCRdb's version includes in-frame clones alone and lacks a portion of them. Among around 160,000 clones listed, 84% were seen once. Sequences were obtained from PBMCs or T cells enriched from blood (not recorded which). This clonotype was obtained from a woman aged 45-60 years who had been exposed to COVID-19.

This chain's CDR3 is CASSRTTGLNTF. The CDR3 bases are TGTGCCAGCAGCCGAACGACAGGGCTCAACACCTTC. The chain joins TRBV3-1 (or the pseudogene TRBV3-2) to TRBJ1-2, with 7 bases lining up with TRBD1. The CDR3 runs 12 residues. V gave up 4 bases and J gave up 12 bases; unmatched junction bases: 8. The V gene's germline CDR1 is LGHDT and CDR2 YNNKEL (reference sequence).